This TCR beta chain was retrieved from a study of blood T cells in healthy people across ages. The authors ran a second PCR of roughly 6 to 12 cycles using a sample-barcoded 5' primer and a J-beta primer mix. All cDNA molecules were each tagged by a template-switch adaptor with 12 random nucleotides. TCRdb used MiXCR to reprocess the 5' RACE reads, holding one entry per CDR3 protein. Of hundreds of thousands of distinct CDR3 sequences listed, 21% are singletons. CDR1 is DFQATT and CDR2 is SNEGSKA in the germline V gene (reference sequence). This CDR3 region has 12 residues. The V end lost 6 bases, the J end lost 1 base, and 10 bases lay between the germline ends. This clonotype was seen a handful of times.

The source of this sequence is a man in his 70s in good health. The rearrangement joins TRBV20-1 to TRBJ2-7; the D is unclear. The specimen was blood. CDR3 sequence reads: CSAHSTSYEQYF. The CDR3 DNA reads TGCAGTGCCCATAGTACGTCCTACGAGCAGTACTTC.